The 2 T cell receptor beta chains given below trace back to one sample, sequenced in a study of shared clonotypes between healthy human individuals. Generated by immunoSEQ multiplex PCR, the TCRdb table keeps only in-frame clones and is missing some. This table has a few million clones, 80% to 95% appearing once. The specimen sequenced was naive CD4+ T cells from PBMCs. Specified subset: CD45RA+ positively selected. The receptors were gathered from a man between 18 and 29 years old in good health. Some clones in this sample may be carry-over from other donors' samples.

As for this clone: This same CDR3 is encoded by further DNA sequences in the sample. The chain has TRBV2 and TRBJ2-7; D possibly matches TRBD1 or TRBD2 (5 bases each). The CDR3 contains 13 residues. Per the germline V gene, CDR1 is SNHLY and CDR2 is FYNNEI. Between the trimmed V and J ends, which lost 5 bases and 3 bases, there was a span of 11 bases. CDR3 nucleotides: TGTGCCAGCAGTCGGGACGGCGGCTACGAGCAGTACTTC. Encoded protein: CASSRDGGYEQYF.

The chain links TRBV5-6 to TRBJ2-7; 7 bases are a match to TRBD2. The ends lost 1 base at V and 7 bases at J; junction bases unmatched: 8. The CDR3 is 14 amino acids. Germline-derived CDR1 and CDR2 are SGHDT and YYEEEE. The CDR3 protein is CASSLPAGVEEQYF. CDR3 sequence (DNA): TGTGCCAGCAGCTTGCCGGCGGGGGTGGAAGAGCAGTACTTC. The full variable domain, with the rest looked up from reference TRBV5-6 and TRBJ2-7, is DAGVTQSPTHLIKTRGQQVTLRCSPKSGHDTVSWYQQALGQGPQFIFQYYEEEERQRGNFPDRFSGHQFPNYSSELNVNALLLGDSALYLCASSLPAGVEEQYFGPGTRLTVT.